A single sample is the source of the 27 T cell receptor beta chains below, sequenced in a study of beta chain features in type 1 diabetes. cDNA synthesis used the whole RNA isolate, giving expressed TCRB sequences. Libraries were prepared by immunoSEQ multiplex PCR; TCRdb keeps only in-frame clonotypes and omits some of them. The sample carries under 450,000 clones, about 15% recorded once. The source material was naive CD4+ T cells from blood. These receptor sequences come from a woman aged 18-29 years in good health.

V usage is TRBV28 and J usage is TRBJ2-1; 8 bases align to TRBD2. This CDR3 region has 16 residues. CDR1 and CDR2 (germline): MDHEN, SYDVKM. Trimming at V came to 4 bases and at J to 1 base, leaving 6 bases not matched to a gene. The CDR3 reads CASSSLAGGSYNEQFF. The DNA for the CDR3 is TGTGCCAGCAGTTCCCTGGCGGGAGGTTCCTACAATGAGCAGTTCTTC. Full variable domain (remainder filled in from reference TRBV28 and TRBJ2-1): DVKVTQSSRYLVKRTGEKVFLECVQDMDHENMFWYRQDPGLGLRLIYFSYDVKMKEKGDIPEGYSVSREKKERFSLILESASTNQTSMYLCASSSLAGGSYNEQFFGPGTRLTVL.

Only a few counts were recorded for this clone. This chain connects TRBV2 to TRBJ2-1; 12 positions match TRBD2. Trimming removed 5 bases from V and 6 bases from J; junction bases left unmatched: 8. The CDR3 sequence is 16 residues long. CDR1 and CDR2 (germline): SNHLY, FYNNEI. The CDR3, as DNA: TGTGCCAGCAGTCCCTCCCTAGCGGGGGGGGGCAATGAGCAGTTCTTC. Amino acids: CASSPSLAGGGNEQFF.

This clone was observed a handful of times. The sample carries other DNA sequences with the same CDR3. J is TRBJ1-1 and V is TRBV7-9, with D perhaps matching TRBD1 (6 bases). CDR1 and CDR2 from the germline V gene are SEHNR and FQNEAQ (reference sequence). The V and J ends lost 2 bases and 5 bases respectively, with 6 bases between them. This CDR3 is 12 amino acids long. For the CDR3, the DNA is TGTGCCAGCAGCTTAAGGGGGACTGAAGCTTTCTTT. Translation: CASSLRGTEAFF. The variable domain in full, with the rest retrieved from reference TRBV7-9 and TRBJ1-1, is DTGVSQNPRHKITKRGQNVTFRCDPISEHNRLYWYRQTLGQGPEFLTYFQNEAQLEKSRLLSDRFSAERPKGSFSTLEIQRTEQGDSAMYLCASSLRGTEAFFGQGTRLTVV.

The chain joins TRBV28 to TRBJ2-5; D not certain. Germline CDR1 MDHEN, CDR2 SYDVKM. The V end lost 2 bases, the J end lost 1 base, and 8 bases lay between the germline ends. CDR3 length equals 14 residues. The CDR3 reads CASSLSRVQETQYF. In DNA form, the CDR3 reads TGTGCCAGCAGTTTAAGTCGGGTCCAAGAGACCCAGTACTTC. The full variable domain, completed using reference TRBV28 and TRBJ2-5, is DVKVTQSSRYLVKRTGEKVFLECVQDMDHENMFWYRQDPGLGLRLIYFSYDVKMKEKGDIPEGYSVSREKKERFSLILESASTNQTSMYLCASSLSRVQETQYFGPGTRLLVL.

The chain is built from TRBV19 and TRBJ2-4; 7 bases line up with TRBD1. CDR3 length: 13 amino acids. Germline assignment: CDR1 LNHDA and CDR2 SQIVND (reference sequence). V trimming: 7 bases; J trimming: 6 bases; junction bases outside the gene matches: 6. The DNA of the CDR3 is TGTGCCAGTAACCCTGGGGACAGAAACATTCAGTACTTC. This gives the protein CASNPGDRNIQYF.

In its sample, this clone was seen a few times. This chain uses TRBV4-2 with TRBJ2-7; weak D call: TRBD1 (6 bases). Germline values: CDR1 LGHNA, CDR2 YNFKEQ. V was cut by 2 bases and J by 1 base, with 15 bases left in between. This CDR3 region has 16 residues. As DNA, the CDR3 is TGTGCCAGCAGCCAACTACAGGGTATGGGATCCTACGAGCAGTACTTC. Translating gives CASSQLQGMGSYEQYF.

This clone was recorded a few times. This chain uses TRBV30 with TRBJ2-2; 10 bases map to TRBD1. The J segment lost 7 bases and the V segment lost 5 bases, leaving 10 bases of the junction unmatched. Germline V gives CDR1 GTSNPN, CDR2 SVGIG (reference sequence). The CDR3 runs to 15 residues. CDR3 in DNA: TGTGCCTGGGGAAGACAGGGGGCGTCGATCGGGGAGCTGTTTTTT. Residues: CAWGRQGASIGELFF.

V is TRBV25-1 and J is TRBJ2-7; D call uncertain. The CDR3 spans 13 residues. Between the trimmed V and J ends, which lost 1 base and 4 bases, there was a span of 8 bases. Germline CDR1 and CDR2: MGHDK and SYGVNS. Written as DNA, the CDR3 is TGTGCCAGCAGTGAATGGCAGTTTTACGAGCAGTACTTC. Protein sequence: CASSEWQFYEQYF.

V usage is TRBV7-2 and J usage is TRBJ1-4; maybe TRBD1 (5 bases). CDR1 and CDR2 from the germline V gene are SGHTA and FQGNSA. The CDR3 has 14 amino acids. V dropped 5 bases and J dropped 6 bases, with 13 bases sitting between them. The CDR3 loop reads CASSIAGVHEKLFF. CDR3 coding DNA: TGTGCCAGCAGCATCGCGGGGGTGCATGAAAAACTGTTTTTT.

The V and J genes are TRBV4-1 and TRBJ1-2, with 10 bases matching TRBD1. This CDR3 spans 15 amino acids. Germline CDR1 reads MGHRA; CDR2 reads YSYEKL. V was pared by 3 bases and J by 3 bases, with 4 bases of the junction left unmatched. CDR3 residues: CASSHGQGVDYGYTF. CDR3 coding DNA: TGCGCCAGCAGCCACGGACAGGGGGTCGACTATGGCTACACCTTC.

This clone has more than one count but fewer than ten. The chain links TRBV4-1 to TRBJ1-2, with D hard to call. CDR1 is MGHRA and CDR2 is YSYEKL in the germline V gene. The length of the CDR3 is 14 residues. The V gene lost 1 base and the J gene lost 4 bases, with 10 bases spanning the gap. In DNA form, the CDR3 reads TGCGCCAGCAGCCAAGCGTCTAGACGCTATGGCTACACCTTC. Protein product: CASSQASRRYGYTF.

This clone has only a few counts. J is TRBJ1-5 and V is TRBV5-1, with TRBD1 matching 12 bases. This CDR3 comprises 15 residues. With V trimmed by 4 bases and J by 7 bases, 6 bases remained unmatched. CDR1 and CDR2 (germline): SGHRS, YFSETQ. The CDR3 here is CASSPGQGARQPQHF. The CDR3 nucleotides read TGCGCCAGCAGCCCGGGACAGGGGGCGCGGCAGCCCCAGCATTTT.

This clone occurred a few times. The gene calls are TRBV5-4 and TRBJ1-1; D might be TRBD1 (5 bases). The CDR3 is 14 residues long. Trimming shortened V by 4 bases and J by 0 bases, and 10 bases separated the two germline ends. From germline, CDR1 is SGHNT and CDR2 YYREEE (reference sequence). In DNA, the CDR3 is TGTGCCAGCAGCCAGACAGAGTTGAACACTGAAGCTTTCTTT. This sequence encodes CASSQTELNTEAFF.

This clone was found a few times. The genes are TRBV19 and TRBJ1-1; D unresolved. V shed 2 bases and J shed 5 bases, with 12 bases lying between them. CDR3 length equals 14 residues. Germline-derived CDR1 and CDR2 are LNHDA and SQIVND (reference sequence). Written as DNA, the CDR3 is TGTGCCAGTAGTATACCGGACTCGTCGACTGAAGCTTTCTTT. Amino acid sequence: CASSIPDSSTEAFF.

This clone has only a few counts. The rearrangement links TRBV6-5 to TRBJ2-1, with 11 bases fitting TRBD2. V lost 5 bases to trimming and J lost 3 bases; unmatched junction nucleotides: 3. This CDR3 spans 15 amino acids. From germline, CDR1 is MNHEY and CDR2 SVGAGI. CDR3 loop: CASSTTSGVYNEQFF. CDR3 bases: TGTGCCAGCAGTACGACTAGCGGGGTCTACAATGAGCAGTTCTTC.

This chain connects TRBV4-2 to TRBJ2-1; D is possibly TRBD2 (5 bases). The V end lost 6 bases, the J end lost 7 bases, and 19 bases lay between the germline ends. CDR1 LGHNA and CDR2 YNFKEQ come from the germline V gene. The CDR3 length is 15 residues. The CDR3 DNA reads as TGTGCCAGCAGGGCCCCCGGACTTGAACGGAATGAGCAGTTCTTC. Encoded protein: CASRAPGLERNEQFF.

This clone appeared a few times. The chain joins TRBV29-1 to TRBJ1-1, with D unresolved. This CDR3 is 14 amino acids long. CDR1 and CDR2 (germline): SQVTM, ANQGSEA. The ends were cut back, 5 bases at V and 4 bases at J, with 17 bases in the middle. This chain's CDR3 is CSVQRVYRSTEAFF. The CDR3 bases are TGCAGCGTTCAGAGGGTTTATCGGTCCACTGAAGCTTTCTTT.

The chain carries TRBV30 and TRBJ2-1; D gene uncertain. This CDR3 region has 14 residues. Germline values: CDR1 GTSNPN, CDR2 SVGIG (reference sequence). The V end was cut by 2 bases, the J end by 0 bases, with 8 bases between. The CDR3 loop reads CAWSRLPSYNEQFF. The CDR3 nucleotides read TGTGCCTGGAGTAGACTTCCCTCCTACAATGAGCAGTTCTTC.

This clone was counted only a few times. The gene calls are TRBV30 and TRBJ1-4; the D is unclear. The CDR3 spans 13 residues. The germline CDR1 and CDR2 sequences are GTSNPN and SVGIG (reference sequence). Trimming pared 7 bases from V and 4 bases from J, leaving 13 bases between. CDR3 sequence (DNA): TGTGCCTCTCGAGGTTCCTTTAATGAAAAACTGTTTTTT. This gives the protein CASRGSFNEKLFF.

This clone has more than one count but fewer than ten. V and J are TRBV6-7 and TRBJ2-1, with D maybe TRBD2 (5 bases). TRBV6-7 is noted as an ORF with a role that remains uncertain. The V end lost 2 bases, the J end lost 3 bases, and 8 bases lay between the germline ends. The CDR3 covers 14 residues. The CDR3 nucleotides are TGTGCCAGCAGTTACCCGGACTGCTACAATGAGCAGTTCTTC. As protein: CASSYPDCYNEQFF.

J is TRBJ1-5 and V is TRBV9; D gene uncertain. Germline lookup yields CDR1 SGDLS and CDR2 YYNGEE. V lost 0 bases to trimming and J lost 3 bases, with 7 bases between them. This CDR3 comprises 14 residues. This CDR3 is CASSVESDNQPQHF. The CDR3 DNA follows: TGTGCCAGCAGCGTAGAGTCAGACAATCAGCCCCAGCATTTT.

Only a few counts were recorded for this clone. The V and J genes are TRBV28 and TRBJ1-1; D not resolved. Germline CDR1 is MDHEN and CDR2 is SYDVKM. CDR3 length equals 14 residues. The ends were cut back, 6 bases at V and 0 bases at J, with 11 bases in the middle. The CDR3 loop reads CASSPGRLNTEAFF. The CDR3 nucleotides are TGTGCCAGCAGCCCCGGGAGACTGAACACTGAAGCTTTCTTT.

The V and J genes are TRBV5-5 and TRBJ2-2, with D perhaps TRBD1 (6 bases). CDR3 size: 15 residues. With 2 bases removed from V and 5 bases from J, the gap between germline ends came to 13 bases. Germline values: CDR1 SGHKS, CDR2 YYEKEE (reference sequence). The CDR3 region is CASSFVQGITGELFF. CDR3 DNA sequence: TGTGCCAGCAGCTTCGTACAGGGTATAACCGGGGAGCTGTTTTTT.

This clone was seen only a few times. The chain is built from TRBV30 and TRBJ1-4; TRBD1 might be the D (6 bases). The V gene's germline CDR1 is GTSNPN and CDR2 SVGIG (reference sequence). Trimming took off 2 bases at V and 4 bases at J, with 14 bases between the two ends. CDR3 size: 15 residues. The CDR3 coding sequence is TGTGCCTGGAGTTTCCAGACAGGACTTAATGAAAAACTGTTTTTT. Translating it yields CAWSFQTGLNEKLFF.

This chain links TRBV23-1 with TRBJ1-2; D may be TRBD1 (6 bases). TRBV23-1 is flagged as an ORF with uncertain function. There are 15 residues in the CDR3. Trimming took off 9 bases at V and 4 bases at J, with 21 bases between the two ends. Written as DNA, the CDR3 is TGCGCCAGATCCGGGACACTCCTAATTAGCTATGGCTACACCTTC. It is translated as CARSGTLLISYGYTF.

This clone has more than one count but fewer than ten. CDR3 sequence (DNA): TGTGCCAGCAGGGTGGTAGCTGGCGAGGGAGAGCAGTACTTC. Encoded protein: CASRVVAGEGEQYF. The chain carries TRBV7-8 and TRBJ2-7; D is perhaps TRBD2 (5 bases). This CDR3 is built from 14 residues. V shed 6 bases and J shed 7 bases, with 19 bases lying between them. Germline V gene data show CDR1 as SGHVS and CDR2 as FQNEAQ.

There are a few counts of this clone. V usage is TRBV2 and J usage is TRBJ1-4; possibly TRBD1 for D (5 bases). The CDR3 is 14 amino acids. Germline V gene sequence: CDR1 SNHLY, CDR2 FYNNEI. V dropped 4 bases and J dropped 0 bases, with 6 bases sitting between them. The CDR3 spells CASSGQPTNEKLFF. The CDR3 DNA sequence: TGTGCCAGCAGTGGACAGCCAACTAATGAAAAACTGTTTTTT.